Below are 3 T cell receptor beta chains sequenced from a single sample in a study of memory B cells and T cells in multiple sclerosis. Only in-frame clones appear in the TCRdb table, and some are missing; sequencing was by immunoSEQ multiplex PCR. The repertoire consists of 40,000 to 50,000 clones, with approximately 80% occurring once and the leading ten covering 1% to 1.3%. Their specific antigens are unknown. Stimulus-free culture yielded autoproliferating CFSE-dim and non-proliferating CFSE-high T cells, each sequenced separately. Pooled replicate wells came from about 50 million CFSE-labeled PBMCs cultured less than 8 days without stimulus. Sequencing was done on a sample of PBMCs from blood kept in culture. All receptors derive from a human donor with multiple sclerosis.

The chain is built from TRBV19 and TRBJ2-5; D is possibly TRBD1 (5 bases). Trimming shortened V by 3 bases and J by 5 bases, and 16 bases separated the two germline ends. CDR1 and CDR2 (germline): LNHDA, SQIVND (reference sequence). The CDR3 loop spans 15 amino acids. DNA for the CDR3: TGTGCCAGTAGTATGTGGCAGGGCCTTCGGGAGACCCAGTACTTC. It translates to CASSMWQGLRETQYF.

The chain combines TRBV2 with TRBJ1-2, with 9 bases that match TRBD1. Trimming took 5 bases from V and 4 from J; bases not matched to a gene: 5. Germline assignment: CDR1 SNHLY and CDR2 FYNNEI. The CDR3 spans 14 residues. CDR3 sequence: CASSRDRDGYGYTF. DNA for the CDR3: TGTGCCAGCAGTAGGGACAGGGACGGCTATGGCTACACCTTC.

This chain connects TRBV5-1 to TRBJ1-1; possible D gene TRBD1, 6 bases. There are 16 residues in the CDR3. Between the trimmed V and J ends, which lost 4 bases and 2 bases, there was a span of 18 bases. In germline, CDR1 is SGHRS, CDR2 YFSETQ. The CDR3, as DNA: TGCGCCAGCAGCCCGACCTTCCAGACAGGAAACACTGAAGCTTTCTTT. Its protein product is CASSPTFQTGNTEAFF.